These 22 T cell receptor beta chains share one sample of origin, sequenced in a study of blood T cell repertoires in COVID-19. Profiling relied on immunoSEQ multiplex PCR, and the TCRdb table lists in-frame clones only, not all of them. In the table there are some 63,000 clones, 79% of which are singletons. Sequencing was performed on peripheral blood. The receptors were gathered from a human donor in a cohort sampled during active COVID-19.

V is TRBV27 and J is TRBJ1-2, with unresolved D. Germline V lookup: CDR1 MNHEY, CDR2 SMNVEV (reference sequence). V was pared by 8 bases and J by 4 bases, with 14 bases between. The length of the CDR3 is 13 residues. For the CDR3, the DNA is TGTGCCAGCCGAACAGAGTTAAGCTATGGCTACACCTTC. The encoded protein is CASRTELSYGYTF.

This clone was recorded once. CDR3 loop: CASSPTSGGRGANVLTF. As DNA, the CDR3 is TGTGCCAGCAGTCCTACCTCGGGGGGGCGTGGGGCCAACGTCCTGACTTTC. J is TRBJ2-6 and V is TRBV28; 8 bases are a match to TRBD2. Germline V lookup: CDR1 MDHEN, CDR2 SYDVKM. The J segment lost 3 bases and the V segment lost 5 bases, leaving 9 bases of the junction unmatched. The CDR3 loop spans 17 amino acids.

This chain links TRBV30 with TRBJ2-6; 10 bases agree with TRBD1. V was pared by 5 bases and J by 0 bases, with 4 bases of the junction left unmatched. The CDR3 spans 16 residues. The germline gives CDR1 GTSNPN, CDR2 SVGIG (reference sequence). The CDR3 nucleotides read TGTGCCTGGGGGACAGGGGCACTCTCTGGGGCCAACGTCCTGACTTTC. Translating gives CAWGTGALSGANVLTF.

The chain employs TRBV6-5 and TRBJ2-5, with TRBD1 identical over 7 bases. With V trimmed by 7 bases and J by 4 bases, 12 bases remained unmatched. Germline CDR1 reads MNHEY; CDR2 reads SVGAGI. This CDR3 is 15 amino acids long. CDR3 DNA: TGTGCCAGCAAACCGACAGGGCCGTTCGCAGAGACCCAGTACTTC. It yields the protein CASKPTGPFAETQYF.

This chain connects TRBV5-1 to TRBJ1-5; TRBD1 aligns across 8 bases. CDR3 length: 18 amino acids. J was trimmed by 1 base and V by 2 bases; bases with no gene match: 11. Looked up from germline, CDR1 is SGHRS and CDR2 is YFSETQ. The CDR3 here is CASSFYRSGGESNQPQHF. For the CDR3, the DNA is TGCGCCAGCAGCTTTTACCGGTCAGGGGGCGAGAGCAATCAGCCCCAGCATTTT.

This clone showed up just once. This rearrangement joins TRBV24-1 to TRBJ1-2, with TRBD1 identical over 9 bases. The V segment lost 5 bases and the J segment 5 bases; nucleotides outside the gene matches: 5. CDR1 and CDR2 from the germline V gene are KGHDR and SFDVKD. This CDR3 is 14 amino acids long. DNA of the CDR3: TGTGCCACCAGTGCTGGGACAGGGCCATATGGCTACACCTTC. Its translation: CATSAGTGPYGYTF.

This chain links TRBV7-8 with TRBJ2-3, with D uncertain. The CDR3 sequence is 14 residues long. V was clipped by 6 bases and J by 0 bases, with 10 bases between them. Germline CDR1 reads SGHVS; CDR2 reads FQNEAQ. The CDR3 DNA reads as TGTGCCAGCAGAGAACTGAAGAGCACAGATACGCAGTATTTT. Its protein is CASRELKSTDTQYF.

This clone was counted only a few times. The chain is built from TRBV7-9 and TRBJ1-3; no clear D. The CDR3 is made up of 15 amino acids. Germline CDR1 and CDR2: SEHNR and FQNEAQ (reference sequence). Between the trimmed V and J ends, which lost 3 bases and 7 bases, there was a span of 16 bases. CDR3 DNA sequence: TGTGCCAGCAGCTTGGACTCCCTTCGGCGGAACACCATATATTTT. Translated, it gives CASSLDSLRRNTIYF.

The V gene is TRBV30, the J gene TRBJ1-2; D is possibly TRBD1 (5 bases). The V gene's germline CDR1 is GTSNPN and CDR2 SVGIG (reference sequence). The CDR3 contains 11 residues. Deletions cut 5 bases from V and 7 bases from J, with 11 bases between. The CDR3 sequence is CAWGAGRGYTF. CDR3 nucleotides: TGTGCCTGGGGGGCGGGACGTGGCTACACCTTC.

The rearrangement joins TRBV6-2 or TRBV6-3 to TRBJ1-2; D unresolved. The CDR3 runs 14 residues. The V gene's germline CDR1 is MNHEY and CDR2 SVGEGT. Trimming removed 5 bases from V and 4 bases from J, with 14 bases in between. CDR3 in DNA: TGTGCCAGCAGTCCAGCCAGACAATCCTATGGCTACACCTTC. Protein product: CASSPARQSYGYTF.

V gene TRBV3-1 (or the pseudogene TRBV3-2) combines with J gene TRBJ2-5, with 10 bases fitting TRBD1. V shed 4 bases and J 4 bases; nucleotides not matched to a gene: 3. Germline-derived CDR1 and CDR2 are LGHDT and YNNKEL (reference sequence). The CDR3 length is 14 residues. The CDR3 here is CASSPDRGRETQYF. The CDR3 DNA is TGTGCCAGCAGCCCAGACAGGGGGCGAGAGACCCAGTACTTC.

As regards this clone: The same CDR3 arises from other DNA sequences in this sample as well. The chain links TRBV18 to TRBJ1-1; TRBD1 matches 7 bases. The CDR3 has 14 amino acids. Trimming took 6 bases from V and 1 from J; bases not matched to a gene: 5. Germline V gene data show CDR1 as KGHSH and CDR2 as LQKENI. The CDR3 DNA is TGTGCCAGCTCCCCGGACAGGAAGAACACTGAAGCTTTCTTT. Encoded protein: CASSPDRKNTEAFF.

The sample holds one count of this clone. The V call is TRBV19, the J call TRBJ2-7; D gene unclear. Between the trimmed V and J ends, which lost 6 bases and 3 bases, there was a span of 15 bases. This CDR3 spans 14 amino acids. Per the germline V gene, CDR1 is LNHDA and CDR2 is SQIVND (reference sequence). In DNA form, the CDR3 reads TGTGCCAGTAGCCGTGAGTTAATGAGCTACGAGCAGTACTTC. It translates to CASSRELMSYEQYF.

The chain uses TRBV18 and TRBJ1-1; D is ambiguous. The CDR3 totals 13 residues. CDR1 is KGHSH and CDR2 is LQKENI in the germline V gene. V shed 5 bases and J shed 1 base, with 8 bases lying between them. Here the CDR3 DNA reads TGTGCCAGCTCATCCGCAGGGAACACTGAAGCTTTCTTT. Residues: CASSSAGNTEAFF.

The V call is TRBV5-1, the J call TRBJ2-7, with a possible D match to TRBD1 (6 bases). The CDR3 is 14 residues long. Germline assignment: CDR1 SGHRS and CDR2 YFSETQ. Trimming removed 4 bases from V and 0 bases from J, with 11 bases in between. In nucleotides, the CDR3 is TGCGCCAGCAGCAGCTTGGACAGCTCCTACGAGCAGTACTTC. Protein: CASSSLDSSYEQYF.

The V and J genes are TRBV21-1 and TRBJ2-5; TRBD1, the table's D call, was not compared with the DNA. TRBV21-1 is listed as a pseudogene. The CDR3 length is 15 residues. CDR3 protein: CASSKPGTGLGTQYF. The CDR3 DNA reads TGTGCCAGCAGCAAACCCGGGACAGGTCTTGGGACCCAGTACTTC.

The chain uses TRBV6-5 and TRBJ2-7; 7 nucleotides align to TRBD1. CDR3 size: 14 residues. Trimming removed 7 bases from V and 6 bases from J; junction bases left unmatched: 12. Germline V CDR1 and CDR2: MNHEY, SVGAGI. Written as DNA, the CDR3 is TGTGCCAGCATGGTAGGGGGCGAATATGGCGAGCAGTACTTC. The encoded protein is CASMVGGEYGEQYF.

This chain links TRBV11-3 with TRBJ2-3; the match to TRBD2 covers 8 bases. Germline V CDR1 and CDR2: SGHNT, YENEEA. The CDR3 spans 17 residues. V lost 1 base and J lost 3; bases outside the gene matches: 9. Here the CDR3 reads CASSLVQAGVGTDTQYF. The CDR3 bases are TGTGCCAGCAGCTTAGTCCAAGCGGGAGTGGGGACAGATACGCAGTATTTT.

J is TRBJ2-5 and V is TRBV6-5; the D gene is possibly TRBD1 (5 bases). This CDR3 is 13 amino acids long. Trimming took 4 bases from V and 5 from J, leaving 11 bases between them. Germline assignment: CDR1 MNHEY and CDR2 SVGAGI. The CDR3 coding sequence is TGTGCCAGCAGTTCTCAGGGCTGGGAGACCCAGTACTTC. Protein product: CASSSQGWETQYF.

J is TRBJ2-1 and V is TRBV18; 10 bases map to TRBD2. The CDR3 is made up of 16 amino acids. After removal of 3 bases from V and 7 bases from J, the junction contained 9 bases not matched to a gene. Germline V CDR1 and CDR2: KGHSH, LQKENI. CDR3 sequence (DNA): TGTGCCAGCTCACCCCTAGCGGGAGTGAAGGTTAATGAGCAGTTCTTC. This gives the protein CASSPLAGVKVNEQFF.

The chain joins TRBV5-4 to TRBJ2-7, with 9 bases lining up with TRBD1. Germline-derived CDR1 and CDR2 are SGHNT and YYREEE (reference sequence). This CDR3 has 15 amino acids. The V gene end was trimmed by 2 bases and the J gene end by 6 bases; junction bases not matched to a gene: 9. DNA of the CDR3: TGTGCCAGCAGCTTAAGGGGACAGGGAAAGGGCGAGCAGTACTTC. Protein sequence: CASSLRGQGKGEQYF.

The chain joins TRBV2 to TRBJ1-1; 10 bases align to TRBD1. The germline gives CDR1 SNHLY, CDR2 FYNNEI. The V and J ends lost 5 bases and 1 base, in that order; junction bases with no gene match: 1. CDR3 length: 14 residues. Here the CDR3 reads CASSRQGANTEAFF. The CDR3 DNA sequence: TGTGCCAGCAGTCGACAGGGGGCGAACACTGAAGCTTTCTTT.